The rows below give T cell receptor beta chains drawn from one sample of a study of OX40 agonist ivuxolimab in advanced cancers. The protocol was immunoSEQ multiplex PCR, while the TCRdb copy is restricted to in-frame clones and leaves out a portion. The sample shows fewer than 25,000 clones, about 80% of them seen only once. The sample here was CD4+ or CD8+ T cells sorted from blood, taken in a trial of the OX40 agonist ivuxolimab. Source of these receptors: an adult with an advanced solid tumor such as melanoma, head and neck, liver or kidney cancer. The CDR3 runs from the conserved cysteine through the conserved F or W. D genes are given only for firm matches. Clone size is shown for a subset of rows, as once, few, many or a class of expanded clone.

V gene	J gene	D gene	clone size	CDR3 DNA	CDR3 protein
TRBV7-6	TRBJ1-2	TRBD1	-	TGTGCCAGCAGCTTAAAAGGCGGAGGGACAGGGGGCAAAAACTATGGCTACACCTTC	CASSLKGGGTGGKNYGYTF
TRBV5-6	TRBJ2-5	-	-	TGTGCCAGCAGCTCGGTCGGAACCGCAGAGACCCAGTACTTC	CASSSVGTAETQYF
TRBV5-1	TRBJ1-1	TRBD1	-	TGCGCCAGCAGCTATCAGGGGGCCTACACTGAAGCTTTCTTT	CASSYQGAYTEAFF
TRBV19	TRBJ1-2	TRBD1	few	TGTGCCAGTAGTGGAGACAGGGGGAAAGTCTATGGCTACACCTTC	CASSGDRGKVYGYTF
TRBV4-1	TRBJ2-5	-	-	TGCGCCAGCAGCCAAGAGGAGGGCCGCCAAGAGACCCAGTACTTC	CASSQEEGRQETQYF
TRBV5-4	TRBJ2-2	-	-	TGTGCCAGCAGCTTGGGTGGCCCCACAGGGAACACCGGGGAGCTGTTTTTT	CASSLGGPTGNTGELFF
TRBV2	TRBJ2-4	-	once	TGTGCCAGCAGCACGCCCGGCGGCGGAAGGGTCATTCAGTACTTC	CASSTPGGGRVIQYF
TRBV4-2	TRBJ1-1	-	-	TGTGCCAGCAGCCAAGATTTGATGAAAGAAAGGAACACTGAAGCTTTCTTT	CASSQDLMKERNTEAFF
TRBV6-5	TRBJ1-1	TRBD1	-	TGTGCCAGCAGTTACACATGGACAGGGGGCACTGAAGCTTTCTTT	CASSYTWTGGTEAFF
TRBV6-5	TRBJ2-1	TRBD2	-	TGTGCCAGCAGGGGAGGGGCCAATGAGCAGTTCTTC	CASRGGANEQFF
TRBV5-6	TRBJ1-4	-	-	TGTGCCAGCAGCTTGAGCAGTGAAAAACTGTTTTTT	CASSLSSEKLFF
TRBV28	TRBJ2-7	TRBD1	-	TGTGCCAGCAGTTTAATCGCAGGGGGCCTTGGCTACGAGCAGTACTTC	CASSLIAGGLGYEQYF
TRBV30	TRBJ2-1	-	-	TGTGCCTGGAGTGCAGGCTACAATGAGCAGTTCTTC	CAWSAGYNEQFF
TRBV6-5	TRBJ1-6	-	once	TGTGCCAGCAGTTTCGGAGACGCCCCGGTGTCACCCCTCCACTTT	CASSFGDAPVSPLHF
TRBV15	TRBJ2-3	-	-	TGTGCCACCAGCAGAGTCGCCGGATCCACAGATACGCAGTATTTT	CATSRVAGSTDTQYF
TRBV19	TRBJ1-3	-	few	TGTGCCAGTAGTATTTTCAGGGGAAGGTCTGGAAACACCATATATTTT	CASSIFRGRSGNTIYF
TRBV11-2	TRBJ2-1	TRBD2	-	TGTGCCAGCAGCGGCCGACTAGCGGGAGGGTACAATGAGCAGTTCTTC	CASSGRLAGGYNEQFF
TRBV7-9	TRBJ1-1	-	-	TGTGCCAGCACCCTTGGTTTCACTGAAGCTTTCTTT	CASTLGFTEAFF
TRBV5-1	TRBJ1-2	TRBD1	once	TGCGCCAGCAGCTTGGATGGCAGGGGGCGATTGGACTATGGCTACACCTTC	CASSLDGRGRLDYGYTF
TRBV15	TRBJ2-1	-	once	TGTGCCACCAGCAGAGATCGAGGAGTATCCTACAATGAGCAGTTCTTC	CATSRDRGVSYNEQFF
TRBV7-9	TRBJ2-1	TRBD2	-	TGTGTCTGCGCGGGGGGGAATGAGCAGTTCTTC	CVCAGGNEQFF
TRBV7-9	TRBJ2-1	-	-	TGTGCCAGCAGCGGGAGACAGTACAATGAGCAGTTCTTC	CASSGRQYNEQFF
TRBV9	TRBJ2-3	TRBD1	-	TGTGCCAGCAGCGTCGGGACAGGCCTTAGCACAGATACGCAGTATTTT	CASSVGTGLSTDTQYF
TRBV19	TRBJ2-3	TRBD2	-	TGTGCCAGTAAGGCACTAGCGGGATCCGGCACAGATACGCAGTATTTT	CASKALAGSGTDTQYF
TRBV9	TRBJ2-7	TRBD2	-	TGTGCCAGCAGCGTAAAAGCGGGATCGGGTGAGCAGTACTTC	CASSVKAGSGEQYF
TRBV7-9	TRBJ2-7	TRBD2	-	TGTGCCAGCAGCACTAGCGGGGAGGGGTTTTGGAACGAGCAGTACTTC	CASSTSGEGFWNEQYF
TRBV11-3	TRBJ2-7	-	-	TGTGCCAGCAGCTTATACAGCATCCACGAGCAGTACTTC	CASSLYSIHEQYF
TRBV5-6	TRBJ2-5	-	-	TGTGCCAGCACCTTGTTGCGGGGACAAGAGACCCAGTACTTC	CASTLLRGQETQYF
TRBV7-9	TRBJ2-3	-	-	TGTGCCACCAGGGGTGCAGATACGCAGTATTTT	CATRGADTQYF
TRBV19	TRBJ2-1	-	-	TGTGCCAGTAGTATTTCCAGGGACAATGAGCAGTTCTTC	CASSISRDNEQFF
TRBV5-1	TRBJ2-7	TRBD2	medium-sized	TGCGCCAGCAGCTTTAGCGGGGGGTATAACGAGCAGTACTTC	CASSFSGGYNEQYF
TRBV5-1	TRBJ2-3	-	-	TGCGCCAGCAGCCCCCAGGCGTTAAGGCGCACAGATACGCAGTATTTT	CASSPQALRRTDTQYF
TRBV7-5	TRBJ2-1	-	-	TGTGCCAGAACCCTACCCGGGCTAGCGGGAGACAATGAGCAGTTCTTC	CARTLPGLAGDNEQFF
TRBV6-5	TRBJ2-2	-	-	TGTGCCAGCAGTTACTCGAGTGGGGTCACCGGGGAGCTGTTTTTT	CASSYSSGVTGELFF